This T cell receptor beta chain emerged from a study of radiotherapy plus CTLA-4 blockade in lung cancer. Study-wide results and caveats: Response, reportedly, was best predicted by interferon-beta along with early blood T cell clone dynamics. TCR clones of tumor origin grew in blood after radiotherapy plus ipilimumab.

On this clone itself: Its specificity is unknown.

Patients in the study, people with chemo-refractory metastatic non-small-cell lung cancer, received focal radiation plus ipilimumab CTLA-4 blockade. The protocol was immunoSEQ multiplex PCR, while the TCRdb copy is restricted to in-frame clones and leaves out a portion. The repertoire holds around 70,000 clones, with around 87% as singletons. Trimming shortened V by 5 bases and J by 4 bases, and 11 bases separated the two germline ends. Germline CDR1 reads SGHAT; CDR2 reads FQNNGV. CDR3 length: 13 amino acids. The receptor comes from a human donor with non-small cell lung cancer that progressed on radiotherapy plus ipilimumab. Material: peripheral blood, obtained from a patient treated with radiotherapy plus ipilimumab. This chain joins TRBV11-2 and TRBJ1-2; maybe TRBD1 (5 bases). CDR3 bases: TGTGCCAGCAGCCCAACAGGAGTCTATGGCTACACCTTC. This codes for CASSPTGVYGYTF.